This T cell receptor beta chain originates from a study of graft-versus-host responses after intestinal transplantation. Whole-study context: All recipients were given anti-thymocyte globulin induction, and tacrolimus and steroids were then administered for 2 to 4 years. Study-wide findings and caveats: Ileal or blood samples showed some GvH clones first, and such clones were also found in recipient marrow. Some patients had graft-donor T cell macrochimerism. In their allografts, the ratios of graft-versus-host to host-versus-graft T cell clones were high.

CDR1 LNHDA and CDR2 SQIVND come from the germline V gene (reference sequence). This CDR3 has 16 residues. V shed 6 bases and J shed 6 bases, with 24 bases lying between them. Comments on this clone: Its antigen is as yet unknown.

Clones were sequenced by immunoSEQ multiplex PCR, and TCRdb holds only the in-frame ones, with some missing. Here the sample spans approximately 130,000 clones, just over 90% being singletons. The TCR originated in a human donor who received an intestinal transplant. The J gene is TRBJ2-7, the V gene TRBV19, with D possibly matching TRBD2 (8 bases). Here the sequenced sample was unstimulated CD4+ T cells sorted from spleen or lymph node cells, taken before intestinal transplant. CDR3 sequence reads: CASSRQAGGQMGEQYF. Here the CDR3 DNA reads TGTGCCAGTAGCCGCCAGGCGGGGGGACAGATGGGCGAGCAGTACTTC.